Given below is one TCR beta chain in context. This clonotype was observed a handful of times. Its antigen is currently not known. No quality values exist for individual bases; no much larger clone is one base distant. The data are from a study of T cells in Graves' hyperthyroidism and ophthalmopathy (dated by TCRdb to between 2017 and 2020). Context from the whole study: Peripheral blood samples were taken at the time of initial diagnosis, prior to any treatment. A discovery cohort of fewer than 110 patients, 43 with Graves' ophthalmopathy and more than 55 with stable Graves' hyperthyroidism, was used to find distinguishing TCR V-J signatures. Whether ophthalmopathy could be predicted prospectively was tested in an independent validation cohort made up of about 18 hyperthyroidism patients plus 17 patients who later progressed to ophthalmopathy. The 95 to 100 discovery patients were randomly split 7:3 into training and test sets. Thyroid tissue and blood T-cell repertoires from six Graves' hyperthyroidism patients were also compared in the study. Following sampling, methimazole starting at 30 mg daily was given to hyperthyroidism patients, and high-dose intravenous methylprednisolone was given to ophthalmopathy patients. According to the paper, TCR Vbeta CDR3 sequencing was carried out on around 140 peripheral blood samples, which came from 40 to 45 ophthalmopathy, some 73 hyperthyroidism and about 17 progressor patients. Overall study results and their limits: Sample size was not statistically predetermined, and investigators were not blinded to group allocation. In validation, the model predicted progression to ophthalmopathy with 55% to 71% sensitivity and roughly 75% specificity, a median of about six months before onset. Most expanded thyroid clonotypes (frequency above 0.001) were also found in blood, which suggests that blood repertoires may mirror thyroid immune responses. In cross-validation, a model built on a 13 V-J signature told ophthalmopathy apart from stable hyperthyroidism with 85% to 90% sensitivity and around 81% specificity, and in testing the same model reached 80%/75%.

Hyperthyroidism patients were newly diagnosed, with disease duration under 2 months, and aged 18 to 65 years. The study excluded patients with uncontrolled infections, other autoimmune diseases, pregnancy or lactation. Diagnoses relied on clinical symptoms, serum thyroxine and TRAb, thyroid ultrasound and orbital computed tomography. Blood from progressor patients was drawn when they were first diagnosed with hyperthyroidism, before any ophthalmopathy symptoms appeared. Ficoll-Paque density gradient centrifugation was used to isolate PBMCs from approximately 11 ml of fresh peripheral blood. Patients classed as progressors first received a Graves' hyperthyroidism diagnosis and then went on to develop ophthalmopathy during follow-up. Trizol reagent was used to extract total RNA, and RNA quality was then checked on an Agilent 2100 Bioanalyzer. TCR beta CDR3 regions were amplified from RNA transcripts. A first-round RT-PCR of the TCR CDR3 used the HTBI primer set with the Qiagen OneStep RT-PCR kit. The libraries were constructed in a second round of multiplex PCR and then size-selected and purified. Paired-end sequencing of the libraries was performed with 100 bp reads on an Illumina HiSeq2000. In the source study's methods: SOAPnuke was used to process the raw data, with reads discarded if the reads contained adapters or uncalled bases, had a mean Phred below 15, or lacked an exact constant-primer or identifier match. High-quality paired reads were merged using COPE v1.2.5, and each unique nucleotide sequence was defined as a clonotype. MiTCR v1.1 was used to align the clonotypes against IMGT TRBV, TRBD and TRBJ reference segments. Only V-J combinations with frequency above 0.0001, covering 99% to 99.2% of repertoires, were analysed. A TCS score was defined as the ratio between F50 (clonal expansion) and ExV (chaos), using BLOSUM62-based TCRdist between CDR3 peptides within each V-J. Welch's t-statistics and random forest reduced approximately 520 V-J features to fewer than 15, which were used in a naive Bayes classifier (R e1071). TCRdb took the public reads, trimmed them with fastp at Q25, ran MiXCR for clone calling and kept in-frame beta chains. Here each entry gathers all rows of one CDR3 protein and keeps the most common genes and DNA. TCRdb's processing, not the authors' own work, is the source of the V and J calls. The sample table holds about 580,000 distinct CDR3 sequences, of which 11% to 15% were seen once. The top ten clonotypes cover roughly 5.7% of the sample.

V sheds 2 bases and J sheds 5 bases, leaving 10 bases between their ends. Including cysteine and phenylalanine, the CDR3 has 13 amino acids. Here the CDR3 DNA is all that survives: 39 bases in frame from base 1. CDR1 and CDR2, per the germline V gene, are SGDLS and YYNGEE. The rearranged segments are TRBV9 and TRBJ2-5, with the D gene not clear enough to name. Sequencing was carried out using blood. The sequence was obtained from a woman in her thirties with Graves' hyperthyroidism that later progressed to Graves' ophthalmopathy. The CDR3 protein sequence reads: CASSVRVHETQYF. In nucleotide form, the sequence is TGTGCCAGCAGCGTCAGAGTTCACGAGACCCAGTACTTC.